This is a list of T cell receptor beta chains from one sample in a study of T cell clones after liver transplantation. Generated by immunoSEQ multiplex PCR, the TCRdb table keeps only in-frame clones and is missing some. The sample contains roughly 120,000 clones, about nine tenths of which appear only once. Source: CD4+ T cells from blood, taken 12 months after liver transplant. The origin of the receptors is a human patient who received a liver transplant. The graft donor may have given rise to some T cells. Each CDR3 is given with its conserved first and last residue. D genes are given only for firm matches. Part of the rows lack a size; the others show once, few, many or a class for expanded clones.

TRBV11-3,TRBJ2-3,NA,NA,TGTGCCAGCAACAATGGTGGGGGGGCAAGCACAGATACGCAGTATTTT,CASNNGGGASTDTQYF
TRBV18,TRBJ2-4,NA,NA,TGTGCCAGCTCACCTGGAGAGGCTTCCAAAAACATTCAGTACTTC,CASSPGEASKNIQYF
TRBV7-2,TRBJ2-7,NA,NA,TGTGCCAGCAGCTTAAAGGGAAGGGCCCACGAGCAGTACTTC,CASSLKGRAHEQYF
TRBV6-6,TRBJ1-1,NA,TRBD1,TGTGCCAGCAGTTACGGGACAGGGGTTGAAGCTTTCTTT,CASSYGTGVEAFF
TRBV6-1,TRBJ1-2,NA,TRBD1,TGTGCCAGGGGACAGCGTAAAGTGGATGGCTACACCTTC,CARGQRKVDGYTF
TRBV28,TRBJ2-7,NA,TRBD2,TGTGCCAGCAGCCTCCTTCTAGCGGGAGGGACCTACGAGCAGTACTTC,CASSLLLAGGTYEQYF
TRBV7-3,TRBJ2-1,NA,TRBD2,TGTGCCAGCAGCAAACTAGCGGGAGGGGACAATGAGCAGTTCTTC,CASSKLAGGDNEQFF
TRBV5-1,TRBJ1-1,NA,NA,TGCGCCAGCAGCATCTGGACACAGAACACTGAAGCTTTCTTT,CASSIWTQNTEAFF
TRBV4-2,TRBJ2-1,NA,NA,TGTGCCAGCAGCCAAGAGCCGAGCTCCTACAATGAGCAGTTCTTC,CASSQEPSSYNEQFF
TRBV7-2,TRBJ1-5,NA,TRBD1,TGTGCCAGCAGCGTGACCCCGACAGGGGAAAGCAATCAGCCCCAGCATTTT,CASSVTPTGESNQPQHF
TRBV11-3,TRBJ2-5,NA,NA,TGTGCCAGCAGCCCCATCGACAGTCTAGGGGGGACCCAGTACTTC,CASSPIDSLGGTQYF
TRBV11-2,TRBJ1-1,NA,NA,TGTGCCAGCAGCTTATATCGAGGAACTGAAGCTTTCTTT,CASSLYRGTEAFF
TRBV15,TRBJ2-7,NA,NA,TGTGCCACCAGCAGAGCTCCCCTCCGGGGCTCCTACGAGCAGTACTTC,CATSRAPLRGSYEQYF
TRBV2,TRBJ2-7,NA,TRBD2,TGTGCCAGCAGGGCCGGGACGGGGGGTTCCTACGAGCAGTACTTC,CASRAGTGGSYEQYF
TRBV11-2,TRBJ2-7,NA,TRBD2,TGTGCCAGCAGCCAACCGGGACTAGCGGGTCTCGGGCAGTACTTC,CASSQPGLAGLGQYF
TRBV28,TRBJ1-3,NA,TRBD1,TGTGCCAGCAGTTTACATACAGGGGGCTCAGGAAACACCATATATTTT,CASSLHTGGSGNTIYF
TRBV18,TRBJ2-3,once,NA,TGTGCCAGCTCACCCCCTTCGGCCCCAGATACGCAGTATTTT,CASSPPSAPDTQYF
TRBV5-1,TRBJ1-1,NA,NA,TGCGCCAGCAGCTTGGCTGGGAACTTGAACACTGAAGCTTTCTTT,CASSLAGNLNTEAFF
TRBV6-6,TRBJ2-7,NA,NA,TGTGCCAGCAGCCGACAAGACTCCTACGAGCAGTACTTC,CASSRQDSYEQYF
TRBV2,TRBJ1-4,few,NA,TGTGCCAGCGGGGAGGGTATAACTAATGAAAAACTGTTTTTT,CASGEGITNEKLFF
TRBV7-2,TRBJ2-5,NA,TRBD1,TGTGCCAGCAGCTTTCCAACAGGGGGTTTTCCTAGGTCGGAGACCCAGTACTTC,CASSFPTGGFPRSETQYF
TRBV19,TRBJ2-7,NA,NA,TGTGCCAGTAGTTTGAATCAAGGGGGATTCTACGAGCAGTACTTC,CASSLNQGGFYEQYF